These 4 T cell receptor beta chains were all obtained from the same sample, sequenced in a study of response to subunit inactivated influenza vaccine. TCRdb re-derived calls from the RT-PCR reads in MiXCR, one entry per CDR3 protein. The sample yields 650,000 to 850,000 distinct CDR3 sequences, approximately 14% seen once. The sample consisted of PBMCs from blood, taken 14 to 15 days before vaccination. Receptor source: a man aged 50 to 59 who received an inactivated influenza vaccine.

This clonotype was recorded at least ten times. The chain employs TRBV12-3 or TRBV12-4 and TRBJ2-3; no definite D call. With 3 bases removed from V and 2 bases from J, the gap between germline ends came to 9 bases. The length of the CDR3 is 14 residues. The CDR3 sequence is CASSLPDLTDTQYF. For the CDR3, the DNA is TGTGCCAGCAGTTTGCCAGACCTCACAGATACGCAGTATTTT.

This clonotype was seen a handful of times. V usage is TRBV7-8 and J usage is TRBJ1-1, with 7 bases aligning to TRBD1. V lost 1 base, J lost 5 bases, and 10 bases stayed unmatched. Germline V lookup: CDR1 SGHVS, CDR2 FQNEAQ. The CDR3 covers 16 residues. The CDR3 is CASSLGVGRGKTEAFF. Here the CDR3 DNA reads TGTGCCAGCAGCTTAGGGGTAGGCAGGGGGAAAACTGAAGCTTTCTTT.

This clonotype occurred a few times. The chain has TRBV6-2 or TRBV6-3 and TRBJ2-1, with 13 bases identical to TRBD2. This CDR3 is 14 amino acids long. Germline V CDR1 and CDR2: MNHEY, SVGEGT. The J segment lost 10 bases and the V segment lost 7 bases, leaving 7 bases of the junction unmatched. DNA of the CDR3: TGTGCCAGCAACGGACTAGCGGGAGTACGGGAGCAGTTCTTC. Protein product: CASNGLAGVREQFF.

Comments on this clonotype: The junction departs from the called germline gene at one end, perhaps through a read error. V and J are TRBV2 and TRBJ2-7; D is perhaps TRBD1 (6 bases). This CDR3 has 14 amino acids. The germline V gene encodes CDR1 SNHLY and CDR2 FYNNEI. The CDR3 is CASTGRTEPYEHYF. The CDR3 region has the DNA TGTGCCAGCACCGGACGGACAGAACCCTACGAGCACTACTTC.